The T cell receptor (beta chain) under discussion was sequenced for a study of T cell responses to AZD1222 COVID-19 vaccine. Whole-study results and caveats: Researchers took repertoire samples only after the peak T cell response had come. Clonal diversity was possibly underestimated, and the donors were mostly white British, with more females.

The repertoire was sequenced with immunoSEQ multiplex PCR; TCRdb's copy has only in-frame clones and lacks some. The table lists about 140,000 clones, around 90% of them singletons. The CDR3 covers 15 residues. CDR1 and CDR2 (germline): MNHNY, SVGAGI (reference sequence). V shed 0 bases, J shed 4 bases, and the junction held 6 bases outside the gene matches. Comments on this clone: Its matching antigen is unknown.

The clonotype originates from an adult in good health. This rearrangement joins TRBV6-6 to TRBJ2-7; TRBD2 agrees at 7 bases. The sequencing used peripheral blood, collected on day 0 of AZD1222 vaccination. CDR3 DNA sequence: TGTGCCAGCAGTTACTCCCCGGAGGGAGGGTACGAGCAGTACTTC. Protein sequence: CASSYSPEGGYEQYF.